Listed here are 13 T cell receptor beta chains from one sample, sequenced in a study of cytomegalovirus exposure and HLA in healthy donors. PCR employed 60 Vbeta and 13 Jbeta primers. Data came from immunoSEQ multiplex PCR; TCRdb stores just in-frame clones and leaves some out. The sample records around 190,000 clones, 79% being singletons. What was sequenced was PBMCs. These receptors were collected from a woman aged 40 to 50 in good health and CMV-seronegative.

V is TRBV19 and J is TRBJ2-7, with D unclear. Between the trimmed V and J ends, which lost 4 bases and 3 bases, there was a span of 7 bases. The germline CDR1 and CDR2 sequences are LNHDA and SQIVND (reference sequence). The CDR3 is 12 amino acids. This chain's CDR3 is CASSSDFYEQYF. The CDR3 DNA reads TGTGCCAGTAGTAGCGACTTCTACGAGCAGTACTTC.

The chain uses TRBV5-1 and TRBJ2-3; no definite D call. CDR3 size: 12 residues. Germline V gene data show CDR1 as SGHRS and CDR2 as YFSETQ. With 5 bases removed from V and 0 bases from J, the gap between germline ends came to 4 bases. The CDR3 nucleotides read TGCGCCAGCAGTTATAGCACAGATACGCAGTATTTT. Its translation is CASSYSTDTQYF.

This rearrangement joins TRBV29-1 to TRBJ2-1; no firm D call. With 2 bases removed from V and 4 bases from J, the gap between germline ends came to 3 bases. The CDR3 sequence is 11 residues long. Per germline, CDR1 SQVTM and CDR2 ANQGSEA. The CDR3 DNA reads as TGCAGCGTTGAATCTTACAATGAGCAGTTCTTC. Translated: CSVESYNEQFF.

This clone was counted between two and nine times. V usage is TRBV7-2 and J usage is TRBJ2-6, with a tentative D call TRBD1 (6 bases). In germline, CDR1 is SGHTA, CDR2 FQGNSA. This CDR3 has 17 residues. V was trimmed by 1 base and J by 2 bases, leaving 12 bases between them. Written as DNA, the CDR3 is TGTGCCAGCAGCTTAGATGTAGGGGGTACTGGGGCCAACGTCCTGACTTTC. Translation gives CASSLDVGGTGANVLTF.

This sequence joins TRBV27 and TRBJ1-6, with D possibly TRBD1 on 6 matching bases. This CDR3 has 14 residues. Germline CDR1 MNHEY, CDR2 SMNVEV (reference sequence). V dropped 6 bases and J dropped 5 bases, with 11 bases sitting between them. As DNA, the CDR3 is TGTGCCAGCAGCCTAAGGACAGATAATTCACCCCTCCACTTT. It is translated as CASSLRTDNSPLHF.

This clone was picked up one time. This rearrangement joins TRBV6-5 to TRBJ1-1, with D unclear. The V and J ends lost 6 bases and 7 bases respectively, with 12 bases between them. Germline CDR1 MNHEY, CDR2 SVGAGI. The CDR3 loop spans 12 amino acids. CDR3 region: CASSRPTGEAFF. The DNA for the CDR3 is TGTGCCAGCAGCCGTCCAACGGGTGAAGCTTTCTTT.

This clone was observed a few times. The chain recombines TRBV6-1 with TRBJ1-1; D is perhaps TRBD1 (5 bases). CDR3 length equals 12 residues. Germline assignment: CDR1 MNHNS and CDR2 SASEGT. V was cut by 4 bases and J by 7 bases, with 10 bases left in between. The CDR3 DNA sequence: TGTGCCAGCAGTGTCTGGGGGGGTGAAGCTTTCTTT. Translating it yields CASSVWGGEAFF.

The chain carries TRBV30 and TRBJ2-3; 7 bases agree with TRBD1. The CDR3 spans 12 residues. Germline-derived CDR1 and CDR2 are GTSNPN and SVGIG (reference sequence). V lost 0 bases to trimming and J lost 14 bases; unmatched junction nucleotides: 8. CDR3 loop: CAWSVWGQWPYF. In nucleotides, the CDR3 is TGTGCCTGGAGTGTATGGGGACAGTGGCCGTATTTT. Drawing the rest from reference TRBV30 and TRBJ2-3, the complete variable domain is SQTIHQWPATLVQPVGSPLSLECTVEGTSNPNLYWYRQAAGRGLQLLFYSVGIGQISSEVPQNLSASRPQDRQFILSSKKLLLSDSGFYLCAWSVWGQWPYFGPGTRLTVL.

V gene TRBV5-1 combines with J gene TRBJ2-5; possible D gene TRBD2, 6 bases. The CDR3 length is 17 residues. The germline V gene encodes CDR1 SGHRS and CDR2 YFSETQ. V was pared by 4 bases and J by 5 bases, with 24 bases between. CDR3 protein: CASSPLGRDVNGETQYF. In nucleotides, the CDR3 is TGCGCCAGCAGCCCATTGGGGCGGGACGTGAACGGGGAGACCCAGTACTTC.

In DNA, the CDR3 is TGTGCCAGCAGCGCTGACAGCTCTGGGGCCAACGTCCTGACTTTC. Its translation is CASSADSSGANVLTF. The genes are TRBV2 and TRBJ2-6; a weak D match, TRBD1 (5 bases). Germline V CDR1 and CDR2: SNHLY, FYNNEI. The CDR3 is 15 residues long. Trimming pared 6 bases from V and 0 bases from J, leaving 9 bases between.

The V gene is TRBV10-1, the J gene TRBJ2-3, with TRBD2 matching over 11 bases. Germline trimming cut 6 bases from V and 2 bases from J; bases unmatched to any gene: 4. Per germline, CDR1 WNHNN and CDR2 SYGVQD (reference sequence). The CDR3 has 15 residues. The chain's CDR3 is CASRAGLAVTDTQYF. In DNA, the CDR3 is TGCGCCAGCAGGGCGGGACTAGCGGTCACAGATACGCAGTATTTT.

J is TRBJ1-5 and V is TRBV27; no clear D gene. Trimming took 5 bases from V and 1 from J, leaving 15 bases between them. Germline values: CDR1 MNHEY, CDR2 SMNVEV (reference sequence). This CDR3 contains 16 residues. The CDR3 here is CASSPIGGMSNQPQHF. CDR3 in DNA: TGTGCCAGCAGTCCTATAGGAGGGATGAGCAATCAGCCCCAGCATTTT.

The genes are TRBV12-5 and TRBJ2-1; no definite D call. Per the germline V gene, CDR1 is LGHNT and CDR2 is FRNRAP. The V end lost 6 bases, the J end lost 3 bases, and 9 bases lay between the germline ends. The CDR3 is made up of 13 amino acids. The CDR3 sequence is CASGQQNYNEQFF. CDR3 DNA: TGTGCTAGTGGCCAACAAAACTACAATGAGCAGTTCTTC.